The table lists the clone carrying this T cell receptor (beta chain) with many counts. Antigen specificity is unknown. This entry belongs to a study of CD8 T cells in ankylosing spondylitis. General study findings and limits: Ankylosing spondylitis blood seemed to carry a telltale TCR beta motif made of seven or eight highly homologous variants.

The CDR3 spans 15 residues. V gave up 1 base and J gave up 5 bases, with 11 bases separating them. Germline V lookup: CDR1 SGHTA, CDR2 FQGNSA. TCR beta libraries were made by quantitative 5'-RACE with molecular barcodes. TCRdb reprocessed the 5' RACE reads via MiXCR and lists one record per CDR3 protein. The data contain about 460,000 distinct CDR3 sequences, under 5.5% of them singletons. The sequenced sample was blood, either unsorted or a sorted T cell fraction (not recorded which). The receptor's source is a male donor with ankylosing spondylitis. This chain links TRBV7-2 with TRBJ2-2; D gene ambiguous. Written as DNA, the CDR3 is TGTGCCAGCAGCTTAGGATTGTGGGATACCGGGGAGCTGTTTTTT. Residues: CASSLGLWDTGELFF.